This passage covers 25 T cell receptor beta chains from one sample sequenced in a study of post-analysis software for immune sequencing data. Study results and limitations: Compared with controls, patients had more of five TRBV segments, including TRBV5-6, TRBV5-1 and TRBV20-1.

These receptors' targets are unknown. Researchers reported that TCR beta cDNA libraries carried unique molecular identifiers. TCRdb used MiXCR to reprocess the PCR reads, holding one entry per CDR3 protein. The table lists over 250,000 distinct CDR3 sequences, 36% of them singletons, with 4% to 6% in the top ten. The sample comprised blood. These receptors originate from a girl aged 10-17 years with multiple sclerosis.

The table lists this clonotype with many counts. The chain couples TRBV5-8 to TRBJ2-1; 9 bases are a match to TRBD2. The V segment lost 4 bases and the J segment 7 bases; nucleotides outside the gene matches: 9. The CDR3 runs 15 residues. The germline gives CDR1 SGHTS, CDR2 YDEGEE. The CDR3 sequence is CASSLGLAGTNEQFF. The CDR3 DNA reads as TGTGCCAGCAGCCTTGGGCTAGCGGGAACTAATGAGCAGTTCTTC. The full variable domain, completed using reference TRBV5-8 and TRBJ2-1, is EAGVTQSPTHLIKTRGQQATLRCSPISGHTSVYWYQQALGLGLQFLLWYDEGEERNRGNFPPRFSGRQFPNYSSELNVNALELEDSALYLCASSLGLAGTNEQFFGPGTRLTVL.

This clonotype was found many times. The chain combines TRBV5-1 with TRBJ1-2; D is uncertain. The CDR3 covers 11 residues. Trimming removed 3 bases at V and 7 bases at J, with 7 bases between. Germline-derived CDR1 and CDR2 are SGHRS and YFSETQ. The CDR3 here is CASSSGPGYTF. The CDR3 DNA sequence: TGCGCCAGCAGCTCGGGCCCTGGCTACACCTTC.

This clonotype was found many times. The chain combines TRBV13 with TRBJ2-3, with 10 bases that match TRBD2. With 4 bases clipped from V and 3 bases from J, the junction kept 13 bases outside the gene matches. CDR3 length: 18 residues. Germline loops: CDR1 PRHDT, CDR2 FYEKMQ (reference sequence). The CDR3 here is CASSSVRLAGDWTDTQYF. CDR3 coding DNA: TGTGCCAGCAGCTCTGTCAGGCTAGCGGGAGATTGGACAGATACGCAGTATTTT.

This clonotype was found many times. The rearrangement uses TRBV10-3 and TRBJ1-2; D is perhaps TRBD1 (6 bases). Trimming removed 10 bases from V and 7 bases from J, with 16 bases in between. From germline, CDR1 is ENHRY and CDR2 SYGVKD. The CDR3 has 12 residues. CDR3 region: CATKGGLGGYTF. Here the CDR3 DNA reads TGTGCCACCAAAGGGGGGTTAGGTGGCTACACCTTC.

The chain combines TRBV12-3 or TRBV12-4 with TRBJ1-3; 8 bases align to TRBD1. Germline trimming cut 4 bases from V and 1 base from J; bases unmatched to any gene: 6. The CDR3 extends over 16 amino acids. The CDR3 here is CASSSPTGGSGNTIYF. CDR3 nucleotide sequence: TGTGCCAGCAGTTCCCCAACAGGGGGGTCTGGAAACACCATATATTTT.

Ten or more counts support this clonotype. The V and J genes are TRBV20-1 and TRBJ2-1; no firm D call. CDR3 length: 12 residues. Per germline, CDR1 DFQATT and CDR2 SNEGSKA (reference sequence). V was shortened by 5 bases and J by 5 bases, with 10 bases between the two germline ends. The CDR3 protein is CSAPDQDNEQFF. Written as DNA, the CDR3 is TGCAGTGCTCCGGACCAGGACAATGAGCAGTTCTTC.

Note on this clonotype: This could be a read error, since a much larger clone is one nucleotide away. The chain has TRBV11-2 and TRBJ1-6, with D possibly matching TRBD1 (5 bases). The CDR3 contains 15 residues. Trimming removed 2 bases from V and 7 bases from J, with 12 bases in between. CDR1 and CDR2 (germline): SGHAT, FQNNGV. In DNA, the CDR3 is TGTGCCAGCAGCTTACAACGGGGGAGGAATTCACCCCTCCACTTT. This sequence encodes CASSLQRGRNSPLHF.

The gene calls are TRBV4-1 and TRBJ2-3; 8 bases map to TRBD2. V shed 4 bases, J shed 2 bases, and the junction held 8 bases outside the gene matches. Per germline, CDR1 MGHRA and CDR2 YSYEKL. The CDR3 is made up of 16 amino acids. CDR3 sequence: CASSPRGSGATDTQYF. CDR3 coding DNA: TGCGCCAGCAGCCCCCGCGGTAGCGGGGCCACAGATACGCAGTATTTT.

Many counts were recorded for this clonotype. Written as DNA, the CDR3 is TGTGCCAGCAGCCCAACTACTAGGAGCTCCTACGAGCAGTACTTC. Protein: CASSPTTRSSYEQYF. The chain joins TRBV11-2 to TRBJ2-7; the D gene is possibly TRBD2 (5 bases). V lost 5 bases to trimming and J lost 0 bases, with 14 bases between them. The CDR3 sequence is 15 residues long. CDR1 is SGHAT and CDR2 is FQNNGV in the germline V gene.

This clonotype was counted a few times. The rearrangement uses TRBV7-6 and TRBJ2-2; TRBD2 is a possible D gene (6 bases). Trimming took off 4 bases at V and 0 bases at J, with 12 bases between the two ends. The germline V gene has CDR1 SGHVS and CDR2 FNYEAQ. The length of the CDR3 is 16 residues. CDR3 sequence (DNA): TGTGCCAGCAGCTCGGGGGTCGCCGCGAACACCGGGGAGCTGTTTTTT. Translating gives CASSSGVAANTGELFF.

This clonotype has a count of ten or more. The CDR3, as DNA: TGTGCCAGCAGTTTCCCGGGGGACAATCAGCCCCAGCATTTT. It specifies CASSFPGDNQPQHF. The chain couples TRBV27 to TRBJ1-5; D perhaps matches TRBD1 (5 bases). The V end was cut by 3 bases, the J end by 3 bases, with 9 bases between. CDR3 size: 14 residues. Germline V lookup: CDR1 MNHEY, CDR2 SMNVEV (reference sequence).

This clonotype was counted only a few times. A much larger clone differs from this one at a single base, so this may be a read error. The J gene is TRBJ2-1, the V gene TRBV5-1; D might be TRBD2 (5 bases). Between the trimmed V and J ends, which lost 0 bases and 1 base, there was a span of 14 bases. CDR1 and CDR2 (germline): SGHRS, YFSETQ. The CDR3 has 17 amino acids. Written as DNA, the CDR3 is TGCGCCAGCAGCTTGGATGTCGGCGGCGGGTCCTACAATGAGCAGTTCTTC. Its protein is CASSLDVGGGSYNEQFF.

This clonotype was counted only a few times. CDR3 sequence: CASSLNQGPGELFF. The CDR3 DNA sequence: TGTGCCAGCAGCTTAAATCAGGGTCCCGGGGAGCTGTTTTTT. The gene calls are TRBV11-2 and TRBJ2-2, with D possibly TRBD1 on 5 matching bases. This CDR3 has 14 amino acids. Deletions cut 2 bases from V and 6 bases from J, with 10 bases between. From germline, CDR1 is SGHAT and CDR2 FQNNGV.

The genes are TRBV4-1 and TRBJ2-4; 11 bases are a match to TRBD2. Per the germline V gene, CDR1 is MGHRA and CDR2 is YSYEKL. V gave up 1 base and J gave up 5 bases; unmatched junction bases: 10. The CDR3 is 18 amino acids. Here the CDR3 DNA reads TGCGCCAGCAGCCAAGTTAGGGGGACTAGCGGTTCCCAAAACATTCAGTACTTC. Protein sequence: CASSQVRGTSGSQNIQYF.

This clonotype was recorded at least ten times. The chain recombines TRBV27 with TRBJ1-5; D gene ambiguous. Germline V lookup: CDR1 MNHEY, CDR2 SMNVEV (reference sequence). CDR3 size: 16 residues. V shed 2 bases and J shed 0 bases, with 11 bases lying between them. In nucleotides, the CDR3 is TGTGCCAGCAGTTTAAAGGCGGGCCTTAGCAATCAGCCCCAGCATTTT. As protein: CASSLKAGLSNQPQHF.

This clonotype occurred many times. In DNA form, the CDR3 reads TGTGCCAGCAGCTTAGCGCGGGCAGATACGCAGTATTTT. Its translation is CASSLARADTQYF. This chain uses TRBV7-2 with TRBJ2-3, with D possibly matching TRBD2 (5 bases). This CDR3 is built from 13 residues. V was cut by 0 bases and J by 4 bases, with 5 bases left in between. Germline V CDR1 and CDR2: SGHTA, FQGNSA.

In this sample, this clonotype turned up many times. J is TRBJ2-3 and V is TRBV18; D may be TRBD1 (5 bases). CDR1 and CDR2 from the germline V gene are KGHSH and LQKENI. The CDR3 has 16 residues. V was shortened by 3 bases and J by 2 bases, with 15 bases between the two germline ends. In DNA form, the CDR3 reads TGTGCCAGCTCACCGAGTGGGGCGCGGCTCACAGATACGCAGTATTTT. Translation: CASSPSGARLTDTQYF.

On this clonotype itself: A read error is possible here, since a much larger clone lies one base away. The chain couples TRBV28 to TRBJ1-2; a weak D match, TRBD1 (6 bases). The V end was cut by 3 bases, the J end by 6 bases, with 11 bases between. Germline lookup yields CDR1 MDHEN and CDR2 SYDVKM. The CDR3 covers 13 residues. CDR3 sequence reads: CASSFGGVDGYTF. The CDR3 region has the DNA TGTGCCAGCAGTTTCGGGGGCGTCGATGGCTACACCTTC.

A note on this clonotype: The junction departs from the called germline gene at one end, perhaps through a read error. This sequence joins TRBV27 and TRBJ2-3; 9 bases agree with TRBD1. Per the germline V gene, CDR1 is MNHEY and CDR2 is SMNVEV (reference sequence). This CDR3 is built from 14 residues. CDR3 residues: CTSSWDRVRNTQYF. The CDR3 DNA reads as TGTACCAGCAGTTGGGACAGGGTCCGGAACACGCAGTATTTT.

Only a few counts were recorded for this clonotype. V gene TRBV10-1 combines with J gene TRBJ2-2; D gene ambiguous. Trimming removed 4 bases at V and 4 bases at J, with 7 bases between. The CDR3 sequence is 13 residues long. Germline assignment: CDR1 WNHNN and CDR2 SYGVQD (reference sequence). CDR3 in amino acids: CASSATATGELFF. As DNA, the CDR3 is TGCGCCAGCAGTGCAACAGCCACCGGGGAGCTGTTTTTT.

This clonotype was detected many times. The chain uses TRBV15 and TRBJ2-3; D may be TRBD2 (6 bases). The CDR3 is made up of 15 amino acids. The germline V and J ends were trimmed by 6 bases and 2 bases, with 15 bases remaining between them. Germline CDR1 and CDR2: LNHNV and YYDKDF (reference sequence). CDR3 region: CATSGARGITDTQYF. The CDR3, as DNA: TGTGCCACCAGTGGGGCGCGGGGAATCACAGATACGCAGTATTTT.

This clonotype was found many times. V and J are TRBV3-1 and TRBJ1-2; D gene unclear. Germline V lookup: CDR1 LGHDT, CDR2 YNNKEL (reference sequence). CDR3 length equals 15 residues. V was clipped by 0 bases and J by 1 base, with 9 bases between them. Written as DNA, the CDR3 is TGTGCCAGCAGCCAAGAACTGGGTATTAACTATGGCTACACCTTC. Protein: CASSQELGINYGYTF. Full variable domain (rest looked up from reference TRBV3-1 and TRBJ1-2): DTAVSQTPKYLVTQMGNDKSIKCEQNLGHDTMYWYKQDSKKFLKIMFSYNNKELIINETVPNRFSPKSPDKAHLNLHINSLELGDSAVYFCASSQELGINYGYTFGSGTRLTVV.

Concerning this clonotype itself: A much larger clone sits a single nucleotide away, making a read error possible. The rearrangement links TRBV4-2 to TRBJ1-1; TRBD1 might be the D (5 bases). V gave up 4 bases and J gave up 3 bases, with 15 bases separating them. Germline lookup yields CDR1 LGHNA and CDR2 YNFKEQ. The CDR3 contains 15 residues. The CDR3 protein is CASSRGLWNYTEAFF. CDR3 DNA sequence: TGTGCCAGCAGCCGGGGACTGTGGAATTACACTGAAGCTTTCTTT.

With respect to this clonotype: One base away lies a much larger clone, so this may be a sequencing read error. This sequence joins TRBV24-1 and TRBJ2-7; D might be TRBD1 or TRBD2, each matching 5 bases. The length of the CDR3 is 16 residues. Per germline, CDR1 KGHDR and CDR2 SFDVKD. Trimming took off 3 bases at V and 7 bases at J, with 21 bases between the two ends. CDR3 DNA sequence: TGTGCCACCAGTGATCGGGACCCTTTGTCCACTAATGAGCAGTACTTC. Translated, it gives CATSDRDPLSTNEQYF.

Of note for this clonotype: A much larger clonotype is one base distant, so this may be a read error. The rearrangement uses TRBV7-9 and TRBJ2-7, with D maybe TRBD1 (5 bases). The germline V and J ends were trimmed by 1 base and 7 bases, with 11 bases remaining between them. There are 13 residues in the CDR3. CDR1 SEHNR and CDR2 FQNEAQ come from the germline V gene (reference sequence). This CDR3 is CASSLVGANEQYF. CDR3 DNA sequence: TGTGCCAGCAGCTTAGTAGGGGCCAATGAGCAGTACTTC.